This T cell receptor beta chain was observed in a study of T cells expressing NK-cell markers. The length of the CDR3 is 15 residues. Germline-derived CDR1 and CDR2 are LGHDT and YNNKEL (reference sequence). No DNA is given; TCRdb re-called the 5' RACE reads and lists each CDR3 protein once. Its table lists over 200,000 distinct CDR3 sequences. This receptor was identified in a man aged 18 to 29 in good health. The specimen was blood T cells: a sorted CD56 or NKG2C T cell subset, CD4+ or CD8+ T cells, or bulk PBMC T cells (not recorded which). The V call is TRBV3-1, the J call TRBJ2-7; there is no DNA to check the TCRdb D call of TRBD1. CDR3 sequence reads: CASSHGTETSYEQYF.